This passage covers 20 T cell receptor beta chains from one sample sequenced in a study of CD8+ T cells in alopecia areata (dated by TCRdb to the late 2010s). Preparation of the library involved the immunoSEQ multiplex PCR assay. To provide template for TCR sequencing, every sample had RNA extracted and reverse transcribed into cDNA. The clones in this table, taken by TCRdb from immuneACCESS, are in-frame only. Not every clone is retained; where verified, under half of the shortfall comes from an unresolved V gene, and the cause of the rest is unknown. The sample table lists approximately 210,000 clones, around 66% of them with a count of one. The ten top clones hold 3.5% to 5% of the sample. The meaning of the sample's time point label: 4 weeks on oral tofacitinib. This specimen's treatment or condition label, interpreted: oral pan-JAK inhibitor, 5-10 mg twice daily. This material consisted of CD4+ T cells sorted from blood, taken at week 4, from a patient treated with tofacitinib. The receptor set was obtained from a human donor with alopecia areata.

This chain joins TRBV7-9 and TRBJ1-5, with no clear D. The germline gives CDR1 SEHNR, CDR2 FQNEAQ (reference sequence). The CDR3 is 14 amino acids. V was clipped by 2 bases and J by 6 bases, with 11 bases between them. CDR3 amino acids: CASSLSGLGQPQHF. In nucleotides, the CDR3 is TGTGCCAGCAGCTTATCCGGGTTAGGTCAGCCCCAGCATTTT.

The V and J genes are TRBV9 and TRBJ2-5; weak D call: TRBD2 (6 bases). The ends were cut back, 0 bases at V and 2 bases at J, with 11 bases in the middle. Germline values: CDR1 SGDLS, CDR2 YYNGEE. The CDR3 consists of 15 residues. CDR3 sequence: CASSVGLARQETQYF. As DNA, the CDR3 is TGTGCCAGCAGCGTAGGGCTAGCGAGACAAGAGACCCAGTACTTC.

This chain links TRBV6-5 with TRBJ1-2; no reliable D call. This CDR3 spans 15 amino acids. Trimming pared 4 bases from V and 7 bases from J, leaving 19 bases between. From germline, CDR1 is MNHEY and CDR2 SVGAGI. Here the CDR3 reads CASSSSGMLAGGYTF. The DNA for the CDR3 is TGTGCCAGCAGTTCCTCCGGTATGCTGGCGGGTGGCTACACCTTC.

This clone occurred many times. The same CDR3 is also encoded by other DNA sequences in this sample. The chain uses TRBV19 and TRBJ1-1; TRBD1 might be the D (6 bases). The CDR3 spans 13 residues. V was clipped by 2 bases and J by 3 bases, with 7 bases between them. CDR1 LNHDA and CDR2 SQIVND come from the germline V gene (reference sequence). The CDR3 reads CASSIKGDTEAFF. The DNA of the CDR3 is TGTGCCAGTAGTATAAAGGGGGACACTGAAGCTTTCTTT.

The chain employs TRBV5-6 and TRBJ2-5; 10 positions match TRBD2. The CDR3 contains 16 residues. Germline V CDR1 and CDR2: SGHDT, YYEEEE. V trimming: 0 bases; J trimming: 5 bases; junction bases outside the gene matches: 7. This chain's CDR3 is CASSLDSGGALETQYF. CDR3 DNA sequence: TGTGCCAGCAGCTTGGACAGCGGGGGGGCCTTGGAGACCCAGTACTTC.

This clone was seen only a few times. This rearrangement joins TRBV27 to TRBJ2-2, with D tentatively TRBD1 (6 bases). Germline V gene lookup returns CDR1 MNHEY and CDR2 SMNVEV (reference sequence). The CDR3 runs 15 residues. Trimming stripped 7 bases from V and 4 bases from J, with 16 bases between. The CDR3 reads CASTEQGLSTGELFF. Written as DNA, the CDR3 is TGTGCCAGCACAGAACAGGGTTTAAGCACCGGGGAGCTGTTTTTT.

The chain couples TRBV10-3 to TRBJ1-2; D ambiguous. The V gene's germline CDR1 is ENHRY and CDR2 SYGVKD. The CDR3 extends over 13 amino acids. V was clipped by 3 bases and J by 2 bases, with 7 bases between them. The CDR3 DNA reads as TGTGCCATCAGTGAAAGGCCAAACTATGGCTACACCTTC. As protein: CAISERPNYGYTF.

The CDR3 is CASSLGGLGQETQYF. The CDR3, as DNA: TGTGCCAGCAGCCTCGGAGGGCTGGGCCAAGAGACCCAGTACTTC. The chain has TRBV5-4 and TRBJ2-5, with D possibly TRBD2 on 6 matching bases. Per the germline V gene, CDR1 is SGHNT and CDR2 is YYREEE (reference sequence). V was clipped by 4 bases and J by 1 base, with 14 bases between them. The CDR3 is 15 residues long.

CDR3 sequence: CASSHGGLGTEAFF. The CDR3 nucleotides read TGTGCCAGCAGTCACGGGGGGCTTGGCACTGAAGCTTTCTTT. The chain links TRBV6-5 to TRBJ1-1; D is perhaps TRBD1 (6 bases). Germline CDR1 is MNHEY and CDR2 is SVGAGI. Deletions cut 5 bases from V and 4 bases from J, with 14 bases between. This CDR3 spans 14 amino acids.

This clone showed up just a few times. The rearrangement links TRBV2 to TRBJ2-1; possible D gene TRBD1, 5 bases. V shed 1 base and J shed 9 bases, with 13 bases lying between them. The CDR3 contains 14 residues. Germline lookup yields CDR1 SNHLY and CDR2 FYNNEI. The CDR3 region is CASSEGGRVGEQFF. Written as DNA, the CDR3 is TGTGCCAGCAGTGAAGGTGGCAGGGTGGGTGAGCAGTTCTTC.

This clone appeared a single time. This chain connects TRBV2 to TRBJ2-2, with TRBD2 as a possible D gene (5 bases). V was shortened by 2 bases and J by 6 bases, with 10 bases between the two germline ends. CDR1 is SNHLY, CDR2 FYNNEI, per germline. The CDR3 covers 14 residues. The CDR3 here is CASSELRGPGELFF. In nucleotides, the CDR3 is TGTGCCAGCAGTGAACTCCGGGGTCCCGGGGAGCTGTTTTTT.

In its sample, this clone was seen once. The chain is built from TRBV29-1 and TRBJ1-1; D gene unclear. The CDR3 sequence is 13 residues long. V lost 7 bases and J lost 5, with 17 bases in between. Germline V gives CDR1 SQVTM, CDR2 ANQGSEA. CDR3 sequence: CSARWGGGTEAFF. The CDR3 nucleotides are TGCAGCGCCCGTTGGGGAGGCGGGACTGAAGCTTTCTTT.

In its sample, this clone was seen a few times. The chain has TRBV7-2 and TRBJ1-1; no clear D gene. V lost 3 bases to trimming and J lost 4 bases, with 12 bases between them. The CDR3 is made up of 14 amino acids. The germline V gene encodes CDR1 SGHTA and CDR2 FQGNSA. The CDR3 reads CASSFTDGGTEAFF. The CDR3 DNA is TGTGCCAGCAGCTTCACGGACGGCGGCACTGAAGCTTTCTTT.

This clone was seen only a few times. The gene calls are TRBV11-3 and TRBJ2-7, with TRBD1 identical over 8 bases. Trimming at V came to 0 bases and at J to 6 bases, leaving 7 bases not matched to a gene. This CDR3 contains 15 residues. Per germline, CDR1 SGHNT and CDR2 YENEEA. The DNA for the CDR3 is TGTGCCAGCAGCTTAGAGGACAGGGTACTCGGCGAGCAGTACTTC. It translates to CASSLEDRVLGEQYF.

This chain joins TRBV5-1 and TRBJ1-3; D is uncertain. The CDR3 has 16 amino acids. Per germline, CDR1 SGHRS and CDR2 YFSETQ. Trimming removed 5 bases at V and 0 bases at J, with 15 bases between. CDR3 sequence (DNA): TGCGCCAGCAGATCCGGTGTTACAATCTCTGGAAACACCATATATTTT. Translating it yields CASRSGVTISGNTIYF.

The chain is built from TRBV27 and TRBJ2-5; tentatively, D is TRBD1 (5 bases). There are 14 residues in the CDR3. Germline V lookup: CDR1 MNHEY, CDR2 SMNVEV (reference sequence). Trimming left V 6 bases short and J 1 base short, with 12 bases between. CDR3 protein: CASRWTTSQETQYF. The DNA of the CDR3 is TGTGCCAGCAGATGGACAACATCCCAAGAGACCCAGTACTTC.

The DNA for the CDR3 is TGTGCCAGCAGCTTAGACTCCGAGGCTACGCAGTATTTT. As protein: CASSLDSEATQYF. The chain couples TRBV7-9 to TRBJ2-3; no definite D call. From germline, CDR1 is SEHNR and CDR2 FQNEAQ (reference sequence). There are 13 residues in the CDR3. V lost 1 base, J lost 8 bases, and 10 bases lay in between.

The V gene is TRBV9, the J gene TRBJ1-1; D call uncertain. The CDR3 extends over 14 amino acids. Between the trimmed V and J ends, which lost 3 bases and 1 base, there was a span of 10 bases. The germline gives CDR1 SGDLS, CDR2 YYNGEE. The CDR3: CASSALIPNTEAFF. DNA for the CDR3: TGTGCCAGCAGCGCCCTGATACCGAACACTGAAGCTTTCTTT.

The rearrangement uses TRBV19 and TRBJ1-2; TRBD1 might be the D (5 bases). This CDR3 contains 17 residues. CDR1 is LNHDA and CDR2 is SQIVND in the germline V gene (reference sequence). Between the trimmed V and J ends, which lost 5 bases and 4 bases, there was a span of 23 bases. The CDR3 DNA follows: TGTGCCAGTAGTGCCGGGACCGGGACGAAAACTTCCTATGGCTACACCTTC. Encoded protein: CASSAGTGTKTSYGYTF.

This chain links TRBV29-1 with TRBJ1-1; D gene ambiguous. This CDR3 contains 12 residues. Trimming removed 4 bases at V and 1 base at J, with 7 bases between. CDR1 and CDR2 from the germline V gene are SQVTM and ANQGSEA. The CDR3 reads CSVVTTNTEAFF. Here the CDR3 DNA reads TGCAGCGTTGTGACGACGAACACTGAAGCTTTCTTT.